What follows are 6 T cell receptor beta chains derived from one specimen sequenced in a study of CD8+CD57+ T cells in acquired aplastic anemia. Sequenced patients had shown CD8+CD57+ cell expansion by flow cytometry. Genomic DNA templated the TCR beta VDJ and CDR3 profiling. TCRdb re-analysed the reads in MiXCR, keeping a single row per CDR3 protein. The sample gives roughly 220,000 distinct CDR3 sequences, approximately 65% of which show up once; around three fifths is in the top ten. Material for sequencing was sorted CD4+, CD8+, or CD8+CD57+ T cells (not recorded which) from PBMCs. Every receptor here comes from a human donor with aplastic anemia.

This clonotype appeared a single time. The junction shows a germline mismatch at one end, possibly a read error. The chain recombines TRBV10-3 with TRBJ2-7; TRBD1 is a possible D gene (7 bases). CDR1 is ENHRY, CDR2 SYGVKD, per germline. The length of the CDR3 is 13 residues. CDR3 amino acids: CTIKGQGGDEQYF. In DNA, the CDR3 is TGTACCATCAAAGGGCAGGGGGGCGACGAGCAGTACTTC.

This sequence joins TRBV7-6 and TRBJ2-7; TRBD1 matches 9 bases. Germline values: CDR1 SGHVS, CDR2 FNYEAQ. The CDR3 loop spans 13 amino acids. V lost 5 bases, J lost 7 bases, and 6 bases stayed unmatched. CDR3: CASSRDRVGEQYF. In DNA, the CDR3 is TGTGCCAGCAGCCGGGACAGGGTGGGAGAGCAGTACTTC.

This rearrangement joins TRBV2 to TRBJ1-1, with D unresolved. V was trimmed by 5 bases and J by 0 bases, leaving 10 bases between them. Germline V CDR1 and CDR2: SNHLY, FYNNEI. The CDR3 has 14 residues. Here the CDR3 DNA reads TGTGCCAGCAGTCCCGGGTTAATGAACACTGAAGCTTTCTTT. Protein product: CASSPGLMNTEAFF.

This CDR3 is CASSLGQGLEQYF. The DNA for the CDR3 is TGTGCCAGCAGCTTAGGTCAGGGGCTTGAGCAGTACTTC. This chain joins TRBV11-2 and TRBJ2-7; maybe TRBD1 (6 bases). Germline V CDR1 and CDR2: SGHAT, FQNNGV. The CDR3 consists of 13 residues. Between the trimmed V and J ends, which lost 1 base and 7 bases, there was a span of 11 bases.

The rearrangement links TRBV7-6 to TRBJ2-3, with TRBD1 matching over 10 bases. This CDR3 comprises 17 residues. Trimming at V came to 4 bases and at J to 3 bases, leaving 10 bases not matched to a gene. The germline gives CDR1 SGHVS, CDR2 FNYEAQ. CDR3 loop: CASSSAFGGQGTDTQYF. CDR3 coding DNA: TGTGCCAGCAGCTCAGCTTTCGGGGGACAGGGGACAGATACGCAGTATTTT. The full variable domain, rest sourced from reference TRBV7-6 and TRBJ2-3, is GAGVSQSPRYKVTKRGQDVALRCDPISGHVSLYWYRQALGQGPEFLTYFNYEAQQDKSGLPNDRFSAERPEGSISTLTIQRTEQRDSAMYRCASSSAFGGQGTDTQYFGPGTRLTVL.

V gene TRBV5-1 combines with J gene TRBJ2-3; TRBD2 aligns across 8 bases. The germline V gene has CDR1 SGHRS and CDR2 YFSETQ. Trimming cost V 3 bases and J 2 bases; bases outside gene matches: 2. The CDR3 contains 14 residues. The CDR3 loop is CASSSGGPTDTQYF. Written as DNA, the CDR3 is TGCGCCAGCAGCTCGGGGGGGCCCACAGATACGCAGTATTTT.